The sequence of this T cell receptor beta chain was determined in a study of cytomegalovirus exposure and HLA in healthy donors. Across the study: Among about 200 million T cells, an earlier analysis found 90 million to 130 million unique TCR beta sequences.

It was with 60 Vbeta and 13 Jbeta primers that the PCR ran. TCRdb's table, derived via immunoSEQ multiplex PCR, lists solely in-frame clones and lacks some. This table holds 130,000 to 150,000 clones, over 60% found once. Remarks on this clone: The antigen remains undetermined.

Losses at the gene ends were 0 bases for V and 0 bases for J; bases not matched to a gene: 2. Germline CDR1 and CDR2: MGHRA and YSYEKL. The CDR3 runs 17 residues. Findings and caveats of the study: Reports indicated that the classifier achieved high specificity and sensitivity in diagnosing cytomegalovirus status. Compared with the roughly 730-donor mean, an Asian-associated ancestry cluster reportedly had fewer N-insertions, according to a later analysis.

What was sequenced was PBMCs. The chain uses TRBV4-1 and TRBJ2-6, with 7 bases fitting TRBD1. This sequence was found in a woman between 35 and 50 years old in good health and CMV-seronegative. The chain's CDR3 is CASSQEGGSSGANVLTF. DNA for the CDR3: TGCGCCAGCAGCCAAGAAGGGGGCAGCTCTGGGGCCAACGTCCTGACTTTC.